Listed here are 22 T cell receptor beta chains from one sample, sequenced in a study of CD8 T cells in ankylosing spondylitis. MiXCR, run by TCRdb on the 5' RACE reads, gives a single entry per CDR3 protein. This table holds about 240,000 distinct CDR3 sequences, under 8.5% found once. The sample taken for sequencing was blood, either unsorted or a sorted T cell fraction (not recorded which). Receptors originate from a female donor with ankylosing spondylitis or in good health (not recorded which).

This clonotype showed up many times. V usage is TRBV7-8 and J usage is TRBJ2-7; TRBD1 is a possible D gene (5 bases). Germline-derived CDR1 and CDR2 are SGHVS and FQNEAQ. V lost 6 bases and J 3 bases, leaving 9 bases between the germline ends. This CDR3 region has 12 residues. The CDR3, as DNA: TGTGCCAGCAGGGGGCAGGGCTACGAGCAGTACTTC. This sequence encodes CASRGQGYEQYF.

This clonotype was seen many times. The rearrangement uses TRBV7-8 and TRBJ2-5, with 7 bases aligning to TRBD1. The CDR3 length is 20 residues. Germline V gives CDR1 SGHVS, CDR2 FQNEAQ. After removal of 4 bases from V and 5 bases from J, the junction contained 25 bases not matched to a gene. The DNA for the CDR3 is TGTGCCAGCAGCTCTCCTGGACAGGACGATACCGAACTTAGGGGTGAGACCCAGTACTTC. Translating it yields CASSSPGQDDTELRGETQYF.

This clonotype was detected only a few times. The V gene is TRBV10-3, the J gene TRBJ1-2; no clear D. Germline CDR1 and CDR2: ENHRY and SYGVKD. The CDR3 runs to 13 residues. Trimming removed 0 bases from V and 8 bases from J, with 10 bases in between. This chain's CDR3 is CAISESIGGGYTF. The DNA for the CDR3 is TGTGCCATCAGTGAGTCGATCGGTGGGGGCTACACCTTC.

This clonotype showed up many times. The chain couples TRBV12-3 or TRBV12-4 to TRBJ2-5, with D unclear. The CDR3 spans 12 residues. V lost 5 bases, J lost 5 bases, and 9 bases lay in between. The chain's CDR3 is CASSPMGETQYF. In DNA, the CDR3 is TGTGCCAGCAGTCCCATGGGGGAGACCCAGTACTTC.

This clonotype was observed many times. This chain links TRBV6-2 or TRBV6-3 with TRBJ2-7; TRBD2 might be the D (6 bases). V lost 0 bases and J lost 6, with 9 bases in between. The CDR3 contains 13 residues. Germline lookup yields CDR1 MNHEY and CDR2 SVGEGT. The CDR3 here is CASSYSGTGEQYF. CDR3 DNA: TGTGCCAGCAGTTACTCTGGGACTGGCGAGCAGTACTTC.

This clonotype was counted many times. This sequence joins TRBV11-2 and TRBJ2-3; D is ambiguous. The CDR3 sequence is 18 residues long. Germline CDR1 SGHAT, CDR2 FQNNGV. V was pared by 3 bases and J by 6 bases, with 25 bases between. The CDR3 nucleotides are TGTGCCAGCAGCTTTACGGGCCTGGCACGGAGAGAATGGGATACGCAGTATTTT. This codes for CASSFTGLARREWDTQYF.

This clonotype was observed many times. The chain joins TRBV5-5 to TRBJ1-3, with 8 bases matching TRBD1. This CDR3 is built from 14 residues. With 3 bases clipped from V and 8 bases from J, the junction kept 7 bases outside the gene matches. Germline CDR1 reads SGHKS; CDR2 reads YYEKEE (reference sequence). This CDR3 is CASSWTGRMDTIYF. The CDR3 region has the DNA TGTGCCAGCAGCTGGACAGGGCGTATGGACACCATATATTTT.

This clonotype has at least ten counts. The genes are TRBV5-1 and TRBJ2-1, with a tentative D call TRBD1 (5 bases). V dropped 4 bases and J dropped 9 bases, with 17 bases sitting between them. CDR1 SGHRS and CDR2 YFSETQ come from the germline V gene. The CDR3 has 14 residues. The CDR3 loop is CASSPLVGQGEQFF. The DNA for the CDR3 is TGCGCCAGCAGCCCCCTGGTGGGGCAAGGTGAGCAGTTCTTC.

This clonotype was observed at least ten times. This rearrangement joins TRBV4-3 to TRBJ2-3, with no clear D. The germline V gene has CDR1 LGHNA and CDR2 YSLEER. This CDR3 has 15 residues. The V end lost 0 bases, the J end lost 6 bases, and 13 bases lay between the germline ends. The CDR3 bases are TGCGCCAGCAGCCAAGATCTCCGCAGGAGCGATACGCAGTATTTT. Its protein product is CASSQDLRRSDTQYF.

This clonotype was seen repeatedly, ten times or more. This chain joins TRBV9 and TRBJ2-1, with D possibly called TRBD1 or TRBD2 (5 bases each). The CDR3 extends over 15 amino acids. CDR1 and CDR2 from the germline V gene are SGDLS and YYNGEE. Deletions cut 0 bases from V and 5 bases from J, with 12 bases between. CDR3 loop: CASSVDGTANNEQFF. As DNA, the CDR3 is TGTGCCAGCAGCGTAGACGGGACGGCTAACAATGAGCAGTTCTTC.

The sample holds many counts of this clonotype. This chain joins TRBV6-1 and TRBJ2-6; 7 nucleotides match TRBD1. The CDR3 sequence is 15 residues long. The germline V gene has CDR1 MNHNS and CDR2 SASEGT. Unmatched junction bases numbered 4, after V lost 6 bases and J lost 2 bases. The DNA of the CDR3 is TGTGCCAGCAGCCCCACAGGGGCTGGGGCCAACGTCCTGACTTTC. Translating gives CASSPTGAGANVLTF.

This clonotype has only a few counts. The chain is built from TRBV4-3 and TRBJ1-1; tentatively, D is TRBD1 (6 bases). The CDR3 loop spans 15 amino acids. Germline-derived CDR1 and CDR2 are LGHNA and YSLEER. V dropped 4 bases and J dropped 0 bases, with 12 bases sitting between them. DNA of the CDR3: TGCGCCAGCAGCCCCAGGGGTCTTATGAACACTGAAGCTTTCTTT. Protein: CASSPRGLMNTEAFF.

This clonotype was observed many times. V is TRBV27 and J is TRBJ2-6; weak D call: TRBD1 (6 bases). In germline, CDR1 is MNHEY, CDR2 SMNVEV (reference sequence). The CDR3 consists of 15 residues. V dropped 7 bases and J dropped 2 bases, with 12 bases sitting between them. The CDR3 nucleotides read TGTGCCAGCACCCCACAGGGCGCTGGGGCCAACGTCCTGACTTTC. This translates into CASTPQGAGANVLTF.

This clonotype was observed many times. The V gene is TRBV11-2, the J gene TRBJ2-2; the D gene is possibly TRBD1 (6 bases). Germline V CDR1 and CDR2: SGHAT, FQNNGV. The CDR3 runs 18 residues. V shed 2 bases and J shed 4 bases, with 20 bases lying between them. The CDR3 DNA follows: TGTGCCAGCAGCTTAAATCGTGGGACACCCCCTTCCACCGGGGAGCTGTTTTTT. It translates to CASSLNRGTPPSTGELFF. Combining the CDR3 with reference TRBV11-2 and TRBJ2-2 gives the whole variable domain EAGVAQSPRYKIIEKRQSVAFWCNPISGHATLYWYQQILGQGPKLLIQFQNNGVVDDSQLPKDRFSAERLKGVDSTLKIQPAKLEDSAVYLCASSLNRGTPPSTGELFFGEGSRLTVL.

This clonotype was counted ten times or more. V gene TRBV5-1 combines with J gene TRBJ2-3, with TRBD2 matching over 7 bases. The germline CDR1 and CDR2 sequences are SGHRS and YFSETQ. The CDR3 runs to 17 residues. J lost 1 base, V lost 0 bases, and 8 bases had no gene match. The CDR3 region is CASSLGLAAGGTDTQYF. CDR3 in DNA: TGCGCCAGCAGCTTGGGGCTAGCGGCCGGGGGCACAGATACGCAGTATTTT.

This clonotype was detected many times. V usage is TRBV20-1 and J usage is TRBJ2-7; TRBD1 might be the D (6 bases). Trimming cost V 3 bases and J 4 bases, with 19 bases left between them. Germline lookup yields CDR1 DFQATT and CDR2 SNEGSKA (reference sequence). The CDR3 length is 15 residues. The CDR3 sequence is CSASSRGSGEYEQYF. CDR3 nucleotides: TGCAGTGCTAGTTCCAGGGGTAGTGGGGAATACGAGCAGTACTTC.

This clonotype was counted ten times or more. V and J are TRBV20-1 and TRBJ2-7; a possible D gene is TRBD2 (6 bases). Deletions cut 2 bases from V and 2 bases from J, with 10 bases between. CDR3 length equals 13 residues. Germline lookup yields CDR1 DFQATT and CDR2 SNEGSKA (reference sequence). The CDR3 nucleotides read TGCAGTGCTAGATCTAGCGTTGCCTACGAGCAGTACTTC. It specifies CSARSSVAYEQYF.

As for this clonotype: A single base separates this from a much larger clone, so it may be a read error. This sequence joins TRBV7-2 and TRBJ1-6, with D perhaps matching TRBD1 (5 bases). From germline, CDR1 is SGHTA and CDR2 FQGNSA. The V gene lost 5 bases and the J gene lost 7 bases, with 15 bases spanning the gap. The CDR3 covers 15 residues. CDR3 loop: CASSLRTRENSPLHF. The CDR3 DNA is TGTGCCAGCAGCCTCAGGACAAGGGAAAATTCACCCCTCCACTTT.

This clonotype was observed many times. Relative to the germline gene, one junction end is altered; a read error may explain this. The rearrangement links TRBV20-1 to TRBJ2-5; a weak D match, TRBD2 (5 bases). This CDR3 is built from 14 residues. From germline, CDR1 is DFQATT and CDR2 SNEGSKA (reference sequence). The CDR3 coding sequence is TGCAGTGCTAGTCGGGCCGAGGGCCAAGAGACCCAGCACTTC. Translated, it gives CSASRAEGQETQHF.

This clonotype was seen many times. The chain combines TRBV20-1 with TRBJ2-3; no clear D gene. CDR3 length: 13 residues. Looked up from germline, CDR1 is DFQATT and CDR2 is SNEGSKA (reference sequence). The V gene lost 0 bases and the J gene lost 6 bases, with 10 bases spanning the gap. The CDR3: CSARDFTGDTQYF. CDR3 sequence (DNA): TGCAGTGCTAGAGATTTTACCGGTGATACGCAGTATTTT.

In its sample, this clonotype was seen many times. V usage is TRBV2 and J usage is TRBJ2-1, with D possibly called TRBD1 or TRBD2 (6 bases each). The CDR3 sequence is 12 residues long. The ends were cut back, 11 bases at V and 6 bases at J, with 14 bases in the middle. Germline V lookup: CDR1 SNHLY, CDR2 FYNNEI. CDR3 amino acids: CAEGGEVNEQFF. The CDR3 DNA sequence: TGTGCCGAGGGGGGCGAGGTCAATGAGCAGTTCTTC.

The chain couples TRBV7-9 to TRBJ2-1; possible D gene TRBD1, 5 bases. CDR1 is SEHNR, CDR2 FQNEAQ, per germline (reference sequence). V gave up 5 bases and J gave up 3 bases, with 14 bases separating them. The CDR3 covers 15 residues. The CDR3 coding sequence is TGTGCCAGCAGCGTAGGGGTGTCAATCTACAATGAGCAGTTCTTC. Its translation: CASSVGVSIYNEQFF.